Sequencing of this T cell receptor (beta chain) was carried out in a study of blood T cell repertoires in COVID-19. Study overall: Italy, Spain and the United States were the sources of the convalescent and acute COVID-19 samples. PBMCs, B-cell-depleted T cells, or T cells provided the cDNA or gDNA that made up the material.

Original data processing: Amplification from reference gene primers served as the basis for estimated nucleated cell counts. Data came from immunoSEQ multiplex PCR; TCRdb stores just in-frame clones and leaves some out. D and trimming were read from the DNA, whereas the V and J calls and clone size are those reported in that table. The repertoire holds fewer than 350,000 clones, with approximately 90% as singletons. The CDR3 length is 14 residues. Losses at the gene ends were 7 bases for V and 4 bases for J; bases not matched to a gene: 6. From germline, CDR1 is MNHEY and CDR2 SVGAGI. During active infection, Seattle patients enrolled and were then monitored through disease.

The TCR originated in a woman in her fifties or sixties with COVID-19, enrolled during active disease. Sequenced: peripheral blood. The chain uses TRBV6-5 and TRBJ1-1; 10 nucleotides match TRBD1. This chain's CDR3 is CASIARDRGTEAFF. CDR3 coding DNA: TGTGCCAGCATCGCCCGGGACAGGGGCACTGAAGCTTTCTTT.